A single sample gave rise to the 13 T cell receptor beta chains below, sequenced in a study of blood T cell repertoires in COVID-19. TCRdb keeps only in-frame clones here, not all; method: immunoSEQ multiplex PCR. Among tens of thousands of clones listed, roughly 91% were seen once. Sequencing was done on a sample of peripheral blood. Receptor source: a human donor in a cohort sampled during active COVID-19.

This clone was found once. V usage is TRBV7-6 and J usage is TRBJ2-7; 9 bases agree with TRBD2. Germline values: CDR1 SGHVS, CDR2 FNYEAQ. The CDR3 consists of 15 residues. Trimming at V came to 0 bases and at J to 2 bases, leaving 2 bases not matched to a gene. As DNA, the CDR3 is TGTGCCAGCAGCTTAGCGGCGGGAGGGCCCTACGAGCAGTACTTC. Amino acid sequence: CASSLAAGGPYEQYF.

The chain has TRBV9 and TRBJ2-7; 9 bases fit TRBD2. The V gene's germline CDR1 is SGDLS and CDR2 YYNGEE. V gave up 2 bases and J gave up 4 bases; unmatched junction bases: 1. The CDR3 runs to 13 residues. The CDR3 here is CASSVSGSYEQYF. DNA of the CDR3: TGTGCCAGCAGCGTTAGCGGGAGTTACGAGCAGTACTTC.

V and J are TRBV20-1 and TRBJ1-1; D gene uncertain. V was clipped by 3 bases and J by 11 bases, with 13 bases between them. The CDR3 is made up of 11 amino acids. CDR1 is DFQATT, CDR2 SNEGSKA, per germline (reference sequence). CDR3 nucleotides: TGCAGTGCTAGTGAAGGAGGTTCCGCTTTCTTT. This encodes CSASEGGSAFF.

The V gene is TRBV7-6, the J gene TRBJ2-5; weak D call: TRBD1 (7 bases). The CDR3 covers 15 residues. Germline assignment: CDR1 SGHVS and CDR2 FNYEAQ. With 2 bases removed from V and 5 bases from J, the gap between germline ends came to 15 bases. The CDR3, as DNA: TGTGCCAGCAGCTTAAGGGCAGGGGGGTCGGAGACCCAGTACTTC. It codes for CASSLRAGGSETQYF.

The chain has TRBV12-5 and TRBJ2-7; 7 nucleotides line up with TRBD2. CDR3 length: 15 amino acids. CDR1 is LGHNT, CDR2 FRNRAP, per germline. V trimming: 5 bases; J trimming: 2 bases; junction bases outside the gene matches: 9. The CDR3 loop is CASGVGERGAYEQYF. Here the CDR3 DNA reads TGTGCTAGTGGTGTAGGGGAGCGGGGAGCCTACGAGCAGTACTTC.

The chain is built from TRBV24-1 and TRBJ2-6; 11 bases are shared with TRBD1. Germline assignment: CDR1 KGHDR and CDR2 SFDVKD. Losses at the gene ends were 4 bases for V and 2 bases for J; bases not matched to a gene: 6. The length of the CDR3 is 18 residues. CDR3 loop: CATSEPGQGVAGANVLTF. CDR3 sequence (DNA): TGTGCCACCAGTGAGCCGGGACAGGGGGTCGCTGGGGCCAACGTCCTGACTTTC.

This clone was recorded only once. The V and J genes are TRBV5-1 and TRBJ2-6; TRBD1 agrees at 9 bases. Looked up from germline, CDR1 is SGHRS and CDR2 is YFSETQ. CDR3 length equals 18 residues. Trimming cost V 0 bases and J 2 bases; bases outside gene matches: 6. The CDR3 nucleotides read TGCGCCAGCAGCTTGGGTACAGGGGGCTCGGCTGGGGCCAACGTCCTGACTTTC. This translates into CASSLGTGGSAGANVLTF.

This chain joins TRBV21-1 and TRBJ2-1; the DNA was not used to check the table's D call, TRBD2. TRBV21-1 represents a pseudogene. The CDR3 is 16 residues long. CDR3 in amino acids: CASSKGPSGSEDEQFF. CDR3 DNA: TGTGCCAGCAGCAAAGGCCCTAGCGGGAGTGAAGATGAGCAGTTCTTC.

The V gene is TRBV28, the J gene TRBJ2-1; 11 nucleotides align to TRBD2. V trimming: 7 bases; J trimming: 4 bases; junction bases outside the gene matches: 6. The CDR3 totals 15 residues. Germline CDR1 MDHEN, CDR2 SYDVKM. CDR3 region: CASNLAGGLYNEQFF. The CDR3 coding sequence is TGTGCCAGCAATCTAGCGGGAGGTCTGTACAATGAGCAGTTCTTC. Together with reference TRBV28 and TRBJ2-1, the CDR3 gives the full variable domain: DVKVTQSSRYLVKRTGEKVFLECVQDMDHENMFWYRQDPGLGLRLIYFSYDVKMKEKGDIPEGYSVSREKKERFSLILESASTNQTSMYLCASNLAGGLYNEQFFGPGTRLTVL.

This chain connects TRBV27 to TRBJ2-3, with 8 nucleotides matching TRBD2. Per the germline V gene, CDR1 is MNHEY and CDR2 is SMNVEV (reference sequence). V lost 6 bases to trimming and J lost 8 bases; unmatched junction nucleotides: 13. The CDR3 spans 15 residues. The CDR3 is CASRPSGRSALTQYF. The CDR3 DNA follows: TGTGCCAGCAGACCCAGCGGGAGAAGTGCCCTTACGCAGTATTTT.

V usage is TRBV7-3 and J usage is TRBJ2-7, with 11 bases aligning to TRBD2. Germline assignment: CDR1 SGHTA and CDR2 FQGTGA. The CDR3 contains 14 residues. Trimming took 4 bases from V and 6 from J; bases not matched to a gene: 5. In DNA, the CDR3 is TGTGCCAGCAGCTACTCCGGGACTAGCGGCGAGCAGTACTTC. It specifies CASSYSGTSGEQYF.

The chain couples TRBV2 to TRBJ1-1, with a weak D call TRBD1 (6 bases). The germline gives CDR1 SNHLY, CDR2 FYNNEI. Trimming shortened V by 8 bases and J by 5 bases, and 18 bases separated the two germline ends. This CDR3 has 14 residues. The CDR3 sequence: CASSTPGVNTEAFF. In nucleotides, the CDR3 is TGTGCCAGCTCCACCCCAGGGGTTAATACTGAAGCTTTCTTT.

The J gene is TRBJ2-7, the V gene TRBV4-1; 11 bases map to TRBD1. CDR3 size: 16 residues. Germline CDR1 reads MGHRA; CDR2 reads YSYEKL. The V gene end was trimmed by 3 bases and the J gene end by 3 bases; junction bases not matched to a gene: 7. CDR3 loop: CASSHFIGTGGYEQYF. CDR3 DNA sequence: TGCGCCAGCAGCCATTTTATCGGGACAGGGGGCTACGAGCAGTACTTC.